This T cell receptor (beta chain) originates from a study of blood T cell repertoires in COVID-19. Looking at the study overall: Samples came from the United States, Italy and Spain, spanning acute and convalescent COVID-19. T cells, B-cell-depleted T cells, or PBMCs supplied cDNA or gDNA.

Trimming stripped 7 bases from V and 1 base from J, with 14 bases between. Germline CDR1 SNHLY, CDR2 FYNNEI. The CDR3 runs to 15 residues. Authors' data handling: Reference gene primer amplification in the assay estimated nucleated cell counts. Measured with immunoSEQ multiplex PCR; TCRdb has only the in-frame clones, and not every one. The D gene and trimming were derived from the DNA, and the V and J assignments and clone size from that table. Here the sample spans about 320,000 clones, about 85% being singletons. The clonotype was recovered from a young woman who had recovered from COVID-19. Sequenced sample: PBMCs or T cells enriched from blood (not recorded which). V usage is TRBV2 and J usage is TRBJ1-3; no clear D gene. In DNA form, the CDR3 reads TGTGCCAGCATGTATAGATACCGGTCTGGAAACACCATATATTTT. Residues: CASMYRYRSGNTIYF.